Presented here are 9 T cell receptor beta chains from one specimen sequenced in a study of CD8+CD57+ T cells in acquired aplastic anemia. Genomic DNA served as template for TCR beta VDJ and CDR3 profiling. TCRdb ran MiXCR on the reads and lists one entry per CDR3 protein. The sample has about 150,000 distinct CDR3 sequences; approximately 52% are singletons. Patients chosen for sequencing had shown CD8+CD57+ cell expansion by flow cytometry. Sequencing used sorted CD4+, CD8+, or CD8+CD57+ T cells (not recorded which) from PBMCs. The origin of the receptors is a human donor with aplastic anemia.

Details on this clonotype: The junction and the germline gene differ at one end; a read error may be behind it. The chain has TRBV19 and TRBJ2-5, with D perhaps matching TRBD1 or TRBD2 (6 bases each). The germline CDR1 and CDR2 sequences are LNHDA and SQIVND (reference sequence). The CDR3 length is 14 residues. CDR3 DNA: TGCGCCAGCAGCCAACCGGGGGCAAGAGAGACCCAGTACTTC. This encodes CASSQPGARETQYF.

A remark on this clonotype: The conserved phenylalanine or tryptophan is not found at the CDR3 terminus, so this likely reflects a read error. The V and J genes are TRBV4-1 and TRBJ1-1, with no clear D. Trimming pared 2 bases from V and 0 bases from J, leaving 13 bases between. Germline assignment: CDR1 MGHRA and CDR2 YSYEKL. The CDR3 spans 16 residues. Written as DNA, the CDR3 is TGCGCCAGCAGCCAAAGTTGGGCCAGTATGAACACTGAAGCTTTCTGT. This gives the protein CASSQSWASMNTEAFC.

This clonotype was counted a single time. In DNA form, the CDR3 reads TGTGCCAGCAGCAACCCCTTGCTAGCGGGGGGCCTTTACAATGAGCAGTTCTTC. The encoded protein is CASSNPLLAGGLYNEQFF. V usage is TRBV11-2 and J usage is TRBJ2-1, with TRBD2 matching over 11 bases. The CDR3 has 18 residues. Per germline, CDR1 SGHAT and CDR2 FQNNGV. The J segment lost 4 bases and the V segment lost 5 bases, leaving 13 bases of the junction unmatched.

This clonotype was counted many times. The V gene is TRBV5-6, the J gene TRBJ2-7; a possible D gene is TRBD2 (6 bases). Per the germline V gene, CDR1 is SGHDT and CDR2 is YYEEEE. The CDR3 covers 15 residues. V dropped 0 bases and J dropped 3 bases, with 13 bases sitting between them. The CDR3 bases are TGTGCCAGCAGCTTGGGGCGGGGCTGGGGCTACGAGCAGTACTTC. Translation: CASSLGRGWGYEQYF.

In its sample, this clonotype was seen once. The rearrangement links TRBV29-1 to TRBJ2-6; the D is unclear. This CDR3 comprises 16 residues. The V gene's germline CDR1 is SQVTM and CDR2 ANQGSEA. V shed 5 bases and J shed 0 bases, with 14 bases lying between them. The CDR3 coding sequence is TGCAGCGTTTACGACACTCGCCACTCTGGGGCCAACGTCCTGACTTTC. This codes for CSVYDTRHSGANVLTF.

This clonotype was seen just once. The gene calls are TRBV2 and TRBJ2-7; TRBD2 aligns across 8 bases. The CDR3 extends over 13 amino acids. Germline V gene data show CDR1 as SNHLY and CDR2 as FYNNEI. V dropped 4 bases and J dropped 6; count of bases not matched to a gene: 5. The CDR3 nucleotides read TGTGCCAGCAGTGCAGAAACTAGCGGCGAGCAGTACTTC. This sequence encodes CASSAETSGEQYF.

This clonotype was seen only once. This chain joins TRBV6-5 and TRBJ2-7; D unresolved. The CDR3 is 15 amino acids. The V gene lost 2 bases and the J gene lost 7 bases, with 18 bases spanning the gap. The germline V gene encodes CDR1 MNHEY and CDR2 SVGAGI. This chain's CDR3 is CASSYRPWSGQEQYF. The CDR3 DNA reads TGTGCCAGCAGTTACCGGCCGTGGTCAGGCCAAGAGCAGTACTTC.

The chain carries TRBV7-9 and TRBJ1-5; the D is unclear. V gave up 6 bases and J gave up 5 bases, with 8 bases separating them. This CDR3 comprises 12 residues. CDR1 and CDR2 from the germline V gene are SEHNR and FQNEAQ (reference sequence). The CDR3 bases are TGTGCCAGCAGTTCAGCTGATCAGCCCCAGCATTTT. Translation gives CASSSADQPQHF.

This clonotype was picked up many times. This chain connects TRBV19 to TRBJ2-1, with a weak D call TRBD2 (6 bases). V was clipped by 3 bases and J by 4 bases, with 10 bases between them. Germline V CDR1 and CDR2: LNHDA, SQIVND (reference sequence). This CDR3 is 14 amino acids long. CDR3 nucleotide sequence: TGTGCCAGTAGTATGGGAGGATTATACAATGAGCAGTTCTTC. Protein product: CASSMGGLYNEQFF. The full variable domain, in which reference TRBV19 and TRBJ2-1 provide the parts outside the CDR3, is DGGITQSPKYLFRKEGQNVTLSCEQNLNHDAMYWYRQDPGQGLRLIYYSQIVNDFQKGDIAEGYSVSREKKESFPLTVTSAQKNPTAFYLCASSMGGLYNEQFFGPGTRLTVL.